Shown below are 20 T cell receptor beta chains from a single sample sequenced in a study of regulatory T cells in long-lasting Graves disease. Sample time point: persistent/refractory GD, antithyroid drugs over 5 years with positive TRAb. RNA from PBMCs was the source of the TCR library. Sequencing libraries for TCR beta were prepared with iRepertoire HTBI primers and Arm-PCR of CDR3 regions. TCRdb fed the multiplex PCR reads into MiXCR, producing one record per CDR3 protein. The sample includes approximately 350,000 distinct CDR3 sequences, 20% to 25% of them seen just once. The sequencing used peripheral blood mononuclear cells (PBMCs), collected when the disease was refractory, from a patient treated with antithyroid drugs. These receptor sequences come from a woman between 35 and 50 years old with Graves disease.

This clonotype has more than one count but fewer than ten. At one end the junction does not follow the germline gene, possibly because of a read error. The CDR3 DNA reads as TGTGCTAGCAGCCCCGCTGGGGCGAACACCGGGGAGCTGTTTTTT. The encoded protein is CASSPAGANTGELFF. The chain employs TRBV7-7 and TRBJ2-2; no reliable D call. Looked up from germline, CDR1 is SSHAT and CDR2 is FNYEAQ (reference sequence). The CDR3 extends over 15 amino acids. Full variable domain (outside the CDR3, taken from reference TRBV7-7 and TRBJ2-2): GAGVSQSPRYKVTKRGQDVTLRCDPISSHATLYWYQQALGQGPEFLTYFNYEAQPDKSGLPSDRFSAERPEGSISTLTIQRTEQRDSAMYRCASSPAGANTGELFFGEGSRLTVL.

This clonotype was counted a few times. The chain links TRBV5-4 to TRBJ2-5; 9 nucleotides line up with TRBD2. The CDR3 consists of 16 residues. The J segment lost 1 base and the V segment lost 1 base, leaving 5 bases of the junction unmatched. Germline V gives CDR1 SGHNT, CDR2 YYREEE (reference sequence). The CDR3 DNA reads as TGTGCCAGCAGCTTGAGTCCTAGCGGGGCCCAAGAGACCCAGTACTTC. Protein product: CASSLSPSGAQETQYF.

This clonotype was picked up many times. V gene TRBV28 combines with J gene TRBJ2-5; a weak D match, TRBD2 (5 bases). There are 15 residues in the CDR3. Between the trimmed V and J ends, which lost 3 bases and 1 base, there was a span of 12 bases. The germline V gene encodes CDR1 MDHEN and CDR2 SYDVKM. This CDR3 is CASSFGITAQETQYF. CDR3 nucleotide sequence: TGTGCCAGCAGTTTCGGGATTACCGCCCAAGAGACCCAGTACTTC.

The chain has TRBV15 and TRBJ2-3; TRBD1 matches at 7 bases. Germline assignment: CDR1 LNHNV and CDR2 YYDKDF (reference sequence). Germline trimming cut 1 base from V and 5 bases from J; bases unmatched to any gene: 12. The CDR3 loop spans 17 amino acids. Here the CDR3 reads CATSRGTLTGFGDTQYF. Here the CDR3 DNA reads TGTGCCACCAGCAGAGGAACCTTGACAGGGTTCGGAGATACGCAGTATTTT. Combining the CDR3 with reference TRBV15 and TRBJ2-3 gives the whole variable domain DAMVIQNPRYQVTQFGKPVTLSCSQTLNHNVMYWYQQKSSQAPKLLFHYYDKDFNNEADTPDNFQSRRPNTSFCFLDIRSPGLGDTAMYLCATSRGTLTGFGDTQYFGPGTRLTVL.

This clonotype has at least ten counts. The V call is TRBV28, the J call TRBJ1-1; D is unresolved. The CDR3 has 13 amino acids. Germline V CDR1 and CDR2: MDHEN, SYDVKM. V lost 6 bases and J lost 4, with 12 bases in between. The CDR3 reads CASRLLPSTEAFF. CDR3 DNA sequence: TGTGCCAGCAGGCTCCTACCAAGCACTGAAGCTTTCTTT.

This clonotype has a count of ten or more. This chain connects TRBV15 to TRBJ2-2; 7 bases map to TRBD1. The V gene's germline CDR1 is LNHNV and CDR2 YYDKDF (reference sequence). V dropped 5 bases and J dropped 7; count of bases not matched to a gene: 16. The length of the CDR3 is 17 residues. In nucleotides, the CDR3 is TGTGCCACCAGCCCCTGGCTGACAGGGCGGAACGGCGGGGAGCTGTTTTTT. Protein sequence: CATSPWLTGRNGGELFF.

This clonotype was detected only a few times. The chain carries TRBV10-1 and TRBJ2-3; no clear D gene. Trimming took 3 bases from V and 6 from J, leaving 7 bases between them. The CDR3 contains 12 residues. Germline CDR1 reads WNHNN; CDR2 reads SYGVQD (reference sequence). CDR3 bases: TGCGCCAGCAGTGAAACGATGGATACGCAGTATTTT. Translated, it gives CASSETMDTQYF.

There are many counts of this clonotype. The chain is built from TRBV27 and TRBJ2-7; the match to TRBD1 covers 9 bases. Germline CDR1 and CDR2: MNHEY and SMNVEV (reference sequence). V gave up 4 bases and J gave up 13 bases; unmatched junction bases: 5. The CDR3 covers 11 residues. The CDR3 nucleotides are TGTGCCAGCAGTTCCACAGGGGGCGCTTACTTC. Encoded protein: CASSSTGGAYF.

For this clonotype: One end of the junction does not line up with germline, which may come from a read error. CDR3 bases: TGTGCTAGCAGCTCCGATGCCGGGACTAGGGGCAATGAGCAGTTCTTC. It translates to CASSSDAGTRGNEQFF. The rearrangement joins TRBV7-7 to TRBJ2-1, with 8 bases fitting TRBD2. The CDR3 sequence is 16 residues long. Germline V gene sequence: CDR1 SSHAT, CDR2 FNYEAQ (reference sequence).

This clonotype was recorded at least ten times. The rearrangement joins TRBV15 to TRBJ2-4; D is uncertain. V dropped 0 bases and J dropped 0 bases, with 9 bases sitting between them. This CDR3 has 16 amino acids. Germline V gene lookup returns CDR1 LNHNV and CDR2 YYDKDF (reference sequence). The CDR3 protein is CATSRDLELAKNIQYF. CDR3 in DNA: TGTGCCACCAGCAGAGATTTAGAACTAGCCAAAAACATTCAGTACTTC.

This clonotype was observed many times. This chain uses TRBV7-2 with TRBJ1-5; 7 bases align to TRBD1. Per germline, CDR1 SGHTA and CDR2 FQGNSA. V lost 5 bases and J lost 7; bases outside the gene matches: 8. The CDR3 is 14 residues long. The CDR3 DNA follows: TGTGCCAGCAGCCTACGACAGGGAAGCCAGCCCCAGCATTTT. This encodes CASSLRQGSQPQHF.

This clonotype was counted ten times or more. This chain connects TRBV30 to TRBJ2-5, with 7 nucleotides matching TRBD1. Germline CDR1 reads GTSNPN; CDR2 reads SVGIG (reference sequence). V dropped 2 bases and J dropped 5; count of bases not matched to a gene: 8. This CDR3 contains 14 residues. CDR3 region: CAWSMRGRDETQYF. CDR3 DNA sequence: TGTGCCTGGAGTATGAGGGGGCGAGATGAGACCCAGTACTTC. Together with reference TRBV30 and TRBJ2-5, the CDR3 gives the full variable domain: SQTIHQWPATLVQPVGSPLSLECTVEGTSNPNLYWYRQAAGRGLQLLFYSVGIGQISSEVPQNLSASRPQDRQFILSSKKLLLSDSGFYLCAWSMRGRDETQYFGPGTRLLVL.

V is TRBV6-4 and J is TRBJ1-6, with D tentatively TRBD1 (5 bases). The CDR3 is 19 amino acids. Germline V lookup: CDR1 MRHNA, CDR2 SNTAGT. The V end lost 0 bases, the J end lost 0 bases, and 15 bases lay between the germline ends. CDR3 sequence (DNA): TGTGCCAGCAGTGACTCGACAAAACGGGGGAGCTCCTATAATTCACCCCTCCACTTT. It yields the protein CASSDSTKRGSSYNSPLHF.

This clonotype was detected a few times. The chain has TRBV7-8 and TRBJ2-2; the match to TRBD2 covers 11 bases. There are 16 residues in the CDR3. Germline lookup yields CDR1 SGHVS and CDR2 FQNEAQ. Losses at the gene ends were 4 bases for V and 3 bases for J; bases not matched to a gene: 4. CDR3 loop: CASSSLAGGYTGELFF. The CDR3, as DNA: TGTGCCAGCAGCTCCTTAGCGGGAGGGTACACCGGGGAGCTGTTTTTT.

This clonotype was detected only a few times. The V gene is TRBV3-1, the J gene TRBJ2-5; 9 bases fit TRBD2. V was clipped by 5 bases and J by 4 bases; unmatched bases: 5. This CDR3 is built from 14 residues. From germline, CDR1 is LGHDT and CDR2 YNNKEL (reference sequence). DNA of the CDR3: TGTGCCAGCAGCTACCTAGCGGGATTAGAGACCCAGTACTTC. Its translation: CASSYLAGLETQYF.

The chain links TRBV4-1 to TRBJ2-7; TRBD2 matches at 14 bases. With 0 bases clipped from V and 4 bases from J, the junction kept 2 bases outside the gene matches. Germline V gene sequence: CDR1 MGHRA, CDR2 YSYEKL. The CDR3 totals 16 residues. The DNA of the CDR3 is TGCGCCAGCAGCCAAGATCGACTAGCGGGAGGGTACGAGCAGTACTTC. Its protein is CASSQDRLAGGYEQYF.

V usage is TRBV28 and J usage is TRBJ2-4; D not certain. CDR3 length: 16 amino acids. V lost 4 bases, J lost 0 bases, and 13 bases lay in between. Germline V gene lookup returns CDR1 MDHEN and CDR2 SYDVKM. CDR3 loop: CASSSAYSLAKNIQYF. The CDR3 coding sequence is TGTGCCAGCAGTTCGGCCTACAGTCTAGCCAAAAACATTCAGTACTTC.

At least ten counts were recorded for this clonotype. This chain links TRBV28 with TRBJ2-4; possible D gene TRBD1, 6 bases. Between the trimmed V and J ends, which lost 6 bases and 4 bases, there was a span of 25 bases. In germline, CDR1 is MDHEN, CDR2 SYDVKM. CDR3 length equals 18 residues. The CDR3 sequence: CASSHTSPPGTRKNIQYF. DNA for the CDR3: TGTGCCAGCAGCCATACCAGCCCCCCCGGGACACGGAAAAACATTCAGTACTTC.

This chain connects TRBV6-2 or TRBV6-3 to TRBJ2-3; D is tentatively TRBD1 or TRBD2 (5 bases each). V was cut by 6 bases and J by 9 bases, with 22 bases left in between. Germline values: CDR1 MNHEY, CDR2 SVGEGT. This CDR3 has 15 residues. The CDR3 sequence: CASRKENGKGSTQYF. For the CDR3, the DNA is TGTGCCAGCAGAAAGGAGAACGGGAAGGGGTCCACGCAGTATTTT.

As to this clonotype: Being one base from a much bigger clone, this may be a read error. The rearrangement uses TRBV28 and TRBJ2-7, with 8 bases aligning to TRBD2. The J segment lost 0 bases and the V segment lost 7 bases, leaving 8 bases of the junction unmatched. CDR1 MDHEN and CDR2 SYDVKM come from the germline V gene. This CDR3 is built from 15 residues. The CDR3 coding sequence is TGTGCCAGCAATTATAGCGGGACTGGCTCCTACGAGCAGTACTTC. Its protein is CASNYSGTGSYEQYF.